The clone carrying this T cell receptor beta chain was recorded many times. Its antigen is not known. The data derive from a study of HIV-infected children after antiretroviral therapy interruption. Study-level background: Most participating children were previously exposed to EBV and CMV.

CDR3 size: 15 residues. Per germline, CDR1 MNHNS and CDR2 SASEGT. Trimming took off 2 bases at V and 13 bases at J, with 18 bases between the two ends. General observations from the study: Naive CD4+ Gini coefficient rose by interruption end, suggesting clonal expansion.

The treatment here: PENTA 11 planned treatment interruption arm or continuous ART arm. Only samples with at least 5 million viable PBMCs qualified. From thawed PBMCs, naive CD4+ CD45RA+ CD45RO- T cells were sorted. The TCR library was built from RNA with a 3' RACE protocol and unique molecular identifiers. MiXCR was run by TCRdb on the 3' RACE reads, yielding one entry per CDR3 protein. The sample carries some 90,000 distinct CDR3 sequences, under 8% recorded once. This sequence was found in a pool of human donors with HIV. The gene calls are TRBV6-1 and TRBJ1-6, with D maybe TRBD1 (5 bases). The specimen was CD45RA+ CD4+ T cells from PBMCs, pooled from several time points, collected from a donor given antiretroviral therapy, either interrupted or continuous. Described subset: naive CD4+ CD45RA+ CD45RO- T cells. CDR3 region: CASSETFQGWRPLHF. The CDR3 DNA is TGTGCCAGCAGTGAAACGTTTCAGGGCTGGCGGCCCCTCCACTTT.